This TCR beta chain derives from a study of shared clonotypes between healthy human individuals. General study findings and limits: Lower generation probabilities were found for non-shared clonotypes than for those shared by all four donors.

Selected positively for CCR7 and CD45RO-negative, naive CD8 cells excluded terminally differentiated effector memory CD45RA+ cells. The method was immunoSEQ multiplex PCR; TCRdb's version includes in-frame clones alone and lacks a portion of them. The sample lists 560,000 or so clones; about 96% were seen once. Turning to this clone: The antigen remains unidentified.

The sequenced material came from naive CD8+ T cells sorted from blood. The receptor was isolated from a woman in her twenties or thirties in good health.

The CDR3 spells CASSLTSGSTYNEQFF. The CDR3 DNA is TGTGCCAGCAGTTTGACTAGCGGGAGTACCTACAATGAGCAGTTCTTC. The chain links TRBV27 to TRBJ2-1, with 12 bases fitting TRBD2. J was trimmed by 2 bases and V by 3 bases; bases with no gene match: 2. From germline, CDR1 is MNHEY and CDR2 SMNVEV (reference sequence). The CDR3 covers 16 residues.